Listed below are T cell receptor beta chains from one sample, sequenced in a study of CDR3 diversity in severe acne. TCRdb reprocessed the PCR reads via MiXCR and lists one record per CDR3 protein. The sample includes around 85,000 distinct CDR3 sequences, around 47% of them seen just once. Sequencing was carried out using blood. These receptors were taken from a male donor with severe acne vulgaris. The CDR3 runs from the conserved cysteine through the conserved F or W. The order of the fields is J gene, D gene, V gene, CDR3 protein. The D gene is left open where the match is weak.

J gene: TRBJ2-1; D gene: TRBD2; V gene: TRBV24-1; CDR3 protein: CATSDPGLALNEQFF
J gene: TRBJ2-1; D gene: TRBD1; V gene: TRBV5-4; CDR3 protein: CASSIRQGAGTLFF
J gene: TRBJ2-7; D gene: TRBD2; V gene: TRBV9; CDR3 protein: CASSPSGGSEQYF
J gene: TRBJ2-6; D gene: NA; V gene: TRBV5-8; CDR3 protein: CASSPTSSGANVLTF
J gene: TRBJ2-5; D gene: TRBD2; V gene: TRBV9; CDR3 protein: CASSVGLAGSQETQYF
J gene: TRBJ2-1; D gene: NA; V gene: TRBV2; CDR3 protein: CASSLRASEQFF
J gene: TRBJ2-7; D gene: NA; V gene: TRBV24-1; CDR3 protein: CATTLPPRDYEQYF
J gene: TRBJ2-1; D gene: NA; V gene: TRBV4-2; CDR3 protein: CASSQDKASDNEQFF
J gene: TRBJ2-7; D gene: NA; V gene: TRBV4-3; CDR3 protein: CASSSGLPTYEQYF
J gene: TRBJ1-2; D gene: NA; V gene: TRBV5-1; CDR3 protein: CASSLGAAPEGYTF
J gene: TRBJ1-2; D gene: NA; V gene: TRBV19; CDR3 protein: CASGGYTF
J gene: TRBJ2-2; D gene: TRBD2; V gene: TRBV12-5; CDR3 protein: CASGEAGGQTGELFF
J gene: TRBJ2-5; D gene: NA; V gene: TRBV2; CDR3 protein: CASRETALGGTQYF
J gene: TRBJ1-1; D gene: TRBD1; V gene: TRBV27; CDR3 protein: CASSLGTGYEAFF
J gene: TRBJ2-1; D gene: TRBD2; V gene: TRBV9; CDR3 protein: CASSAIAGGPHEQFF
J gene: TRBJ2-2; D gene: NA; V gene: TRBV5-4; CDR3 protein: CASSLGQYGTVRVYGELFF
J gene: TRBJ1-6; D gene: NA; V gene: TRBV6-2/TRBV6-3; CDR3 protein: CASGTLAGHSPLHF
J gene: TRBJ2-5; D gene: TRBD2; V gene: TRBV5-6; CDR3 protein: CASSPDGGETQYF
J gene: TRBJ1-3; D gene: NA; V gene: TRBV15; CDR3 protein: CATSLNTIYF
J gene: TRBJ1-4; D gene: TRBD1; V gene: TRBV5-8; CDR3 protein: CASSDGTGIGEKVFF
J gene: TRBJ2-7; D gene: TRBD2; V gene: TRBV2; CDR3 protein: CASTMAGGTYEQYF
J gene: TRBJ1-5; D gene: NA; V gene: TRBV19; CDR3 protein: CASSGRLSNQPQHF
J gene: TRBJ2-7; D gene: NA; V gene: TRBV6-1; CDR3 protein: CASSEYVTGTLYEQYF
J gene: TRBJ1-1; D gene: NA; V gene: TRBV28; CDR3 protein: CASSSPLNTEAFF
J gene: TRBJ2-7; D gene: TRBD1; V gene: TRBV6-5; CDR3 protein: CASSYQTGTPSYGYEQYF
J gene: TRBJ2-2; D gene: TRBD1; V gene: TRBV5-1; CDR3 protein: CASSLVGQTNTGELFF
J gene: TRBJ1-3; D gene: NA; V gene: TRBV7-3; CDR3 protein: CASSLSEGRRSGNTIYF
J gene: TRBJ2-7; D gene: TRBD2; V gene: TRBV7-8; CDR3 protein: CASSPRLAGLYEQYF
J gene: TRBJ1-1; D gene: NA; V gene: TRBV10-3; CDR3 protein: CAITQGSVTEAFF
J gene: TRBJ2-3; D gene: TRBD2; V gene: TRBV7-6; CDR3 protein: CASGEGLAGVDTQYF
J gene: TRBJ2-1; D gene: TRBD1; V gene: TRBV6-5; CDR3 protein: CASSYSADRGLNEQFF
J gene: TRBJ2-1; D gene: TRBD2; V gene: TRBV4-3; CDR3 protein: CASSSRTGTKSYNEQFF
J gene: TRBJ2-7; D gene: TRBD1; V gene: TRBV12-3/TRBV12-4; CDR3 protein: CASSTGVGSYEQYF
J gene: TRBJ2-1; D gene: NA; V gene: TRBV5-6; CDR3 protein: CASSLQVGEQFF
J gene: TRBJ2-5; D gene: TRBD1; V gene: TRBV6-6; CDR3 protein: CASRDSGTANQETQYF
J gene: TRBJ1-1; D gene: NA; V gene: TRBV29-1; CDR3 protein: CSVEGAEAFF
J gene: TRBJ1-2; D gene: NA; V gene: TRBV7-2; CDR3 protein: CASSLSGDGYTF
J gene: TRBJ1-2; D gene: TRBD1; V gene: TRBV9; CDR3 protein: CASSARTGTGYTF
J gene: TRBJ1-3; D gene: NA; V gene: TRBV2; CDR3 protein: CASRTSRNTIYF
J gene: TRBJ2-7; D gene: NA; V gene: TRBV20-1; CDR3 protein: CSAGDGGEQYF
J gene: TRBJ2-6; D gene: NA; V gene: TRBV10-3; CDR3 protein: CAISTRRLLAANVLTF
J gene: TRBJ2-2; D gene: NA; V gene: TRBV24-1; CDR3 protein: CATSDWELFF
J gene: TRBJ2-5; D gene: NA; V gene: TRBV24-1; CDR3 protein: CATSDSSGTETQYF
J gene: TRBJ2-7; D gene: TRBD2; V gene: TRBV6-5; CDR3 protein: CASSYSTPLAGGGDYEQYF
J gene: TRBJ1-1; D gene: TRBD1; V gene: TRBV9; CDR3 protein: CASGVGYRGNTEAFF
J gene: TRBJ2-6; D gene: NA; V gene: TRBV7-2; CDR3 protein: CASRPFPSGANVLTF
J gene: TRBJ1-2; D gene: TRBD1; V gene: TRBV19; CDR3 protein: CASSLRTGNGYTF
J gene: TRBJ2-1; D gene: NA; V gene: TRBV12-3/TRBV12-4; CDR3 protein: CASSLGGSNEQFF
J gene: TRBJ2-3; D gene: NA; V gene: TRBV5-1; CDR3 protein: CASSTGGLLTDTQYF
J gene: TRBJ2-1; D gene: TRBD2; V gene: TRBV30; CDR3 protein: CAWGLGLAGGEEQFF
J gene: TRBJ2-5; D gene: NA; V gene: TRBV3-1; CDR3 protein: CASSQVGSLETQYF
J gene: TRBJ2-7; D gene: NA; V gene: TRBV24-1; CDR3 protein: CASSQGNVYEQYF
J gene: TRBJ2-1; D gene: TRBD1; V gene: TRBV7-2; CDR3 protein: CASGKSGGPYNEQFF
J gene: TRBJ2-1; D gene: TRBD1; V gene: TRBV29-1; CDR3 protein: CSAHPGTANEQFF
J gene: TRBJ2-7; D gene: NA; V gene: TRBV7-3; CDR3 protein: CASSLNGEQYF